The next 10 T cell receptor beta chains were all read from a single sample in a study of T cell responses to AZD1222 COVID-19 vaccine. Data came from immunoSEQ multiplex PCR; TCRdb stores just in-frame clones and leaves some out. The top ten hold approximately 5% of the sample, which has 99,000 or so clones, about 93% seen once. The input for sequencing was peripheral blood, taken on day 0 of AZD1222 vaccination. These receptors were collected from an adult in good health.

The chain joins TRBV10-3 to TRBJ2-5; the D is unclear. CDR1 and CDR2 (germline): ENHRY, SYGVKD. This CDR3 contains 10 residues. Trimming took 8 bases from V and 2 from J, leaving 3 bases between them. CDR3 region: CAIGQETQYF. The CDR3 bases are TGTGCCATCGGTCAAGAGACCCAGTACTTC.

This chain connects TRBV13 to TRBJ1-2; a weak D match, TRBD1 (5 bases). V was clipped by 5 bases and J by 4 bases, with 20 bases between them. The CDR3 spans 16 residues. Germline V lookup: CDR1 PRHDT, CDR2 FYEKMQ (reference sequence). The chain's CDR3 is CASSPSGRGTSYGYTF. Here the CDR3 DNA reads TGTGCCAGCAGCCCCTCGGGACGGGGGACCTCCTATGGCTACACCTTC.

This chain connects TRBV19 to TRBJ1-5; 9 nucleotides align to TRBD1. Trimming cost V 9 bases and J 0 bases; bases outside gene matches: 12. Germline V gene data show CDR1 as LNHDA and CDR2 as SQIVND (reference sequence). The CDR3 totals 17 residues. As DNA, the CDR3 is TGTGCCAGCACCGGGACAGGGATGTCAATTAGCAATCAGCCCCAGCATTTT. Translation gives CASTGTGMSISNQPQHF.

The chain carries TRBV5-1 and TRBJ1-1, with D possibly being TRBD1 (5 bases). This CDR3 has 14 amino acids. Trimming stripped 2 bases from V and 2 bases from J, with 10 bases between. Germline CDR1 SGHRS, CDR2 YFSETQ. The CDR3 DNA reads TGCGCCAGCAGCTTTCAGGGTACTAACACTGAAGCTTTCTTT. This translates into CASSFQGTNTEAFF.

The chain carries TRBV6-4 and TRBJ2-1; TRBD2 aligns across 7 bases. The V gene's germline CDR1 is MRHNA and CDR2 SNTAGT. J was trimmed by 5 bases and V by 2 bases; bases with no gene match: 0. The CDR3 length is 13 residues. The CDR3 protein is CASSDGTNNEQFF. CDR3 nucleotides: TGTGCCAGCAGTGACGGGACTAACAATGAGCAGTTCTTC.

This sequence joins TRBV6-1 and TRBJ2-3; possible D gene TRBD2, 5 bases. In germline, CDR1 is MNHNS, CDR2 SASEGT. This CDR3 comprises 13 residues. Trimming left V 3 bases short and J 4 bases short, with 8 bases between. The CDR3: CASSDGGADTQYF. CDR3 in DNA: TGTGCCAGCAGTGATGGAGGCGCAGATACGCAGTATTTT.

J is TRBJ2-3 and V is TRBV3-1 (or the pseudogene TRBV3-2); TRBD2 aligns across 10 bases. The CDR3 totals 16 residues. Per the germline V gene, CDR1 is LGHDT and CDR2 is YNNKEL (reference sequence). V was pared by 5 bases and J by 1 base, with 6 bases of the junction left unmatched. The CDR3 bases are TGTGCCAGCAGCGAAACCGGGACTAGCGGCACAGATACGCAGTATTTT. Translating gives CASSETGTSGTDTQYF.

This clone has a single count. The chain joins TRBV3-1 (or the pseudogene TRBV3-2) to TRBJ2-1; D not certain. Per the germline V gene, CDR1 is LGHDT and CDR2 is YNNKEL (reference sequence). The V end lost 1 base, the J end lost 9 bases, and 10 bases lay between the germline ends. This CDR3 is built from 13 residues. In DNA form, the CDR3 reads TGTGCCAGCAGCCAAGTAAGGGAAAGTGAGCAGTTCTTC. This encodes CASSQVRESEQFF.

Here the CDR3 DNA reads TGTGCCAGCAGTACCCCGGGGACGGGGGGCTACGAGCAGTACTTC. It codes for CASSTPGTGGYEQYF. V gene TRBV28 combines with J gene TRBJ2-7, with 7 bases matching TRBD2. This CDR3 spans 15 amino acids. Germline assignment: CDR1 MDHEN and CDR2 SYDVKM. With V trimmed by 5 bases and J by 3 bases, 10 bases remained unmatched. The full variable domain, completed using reference TRBV28 and TRBJ2-7, is DVKVTQSSRYLVKRTGEKVFLECVQDMDHENMFWYRQDPGLGLRLIYFSYDVKMKEKGDIPEGYSVSREKKERFSLILESASTNQTSMYLCASSTPGTGGYEQYFGPGTRLTVT.

The gene calls are TRBV6-5 and TRBJ1-2; 9 bases are shared with TRBD1. This CDR3 is 14 amino acids long. Germline V gene lookup returns CDR1 MNHEY and CDR2 SVGAGI. The V segment lost 6 bases and the J segment 8 bases; nucleotides outside the gene matches: 10. CDR3 amino acids: CASRSQGALGGYTF. CDR3 nucleotide sequence: TGTGCCAGCAGATCACAGGGGGCTTTAGGAGGCTACACCTTC.